This T cell receptor (beta chain) was sequenced for a study of monozygotic twins with inflammatory bowel disease. Reanalyzing the 5' RACE reads, TCRdb keeps one entry per CDR3 protein, without DNA. The table for this sample gives about 300,000 distinct CDR3 sequences. The sample was blood. The receptor's source is a human donor with ulcerative colitis or Crohn's disease, or a healthy co-twin of an affected twin (not recorded which).

The chain's CDR3 is CASSLGQAVYEQYF. This sequence joins TRBV12-3 or TRBV12-4 and TRBJ2-7; TCRdb lists TRBD1, though no DNA is available to test this call. This CDR3 region has 14 residues.